These T cell receptor beta chains were read from a single sample in a study of blood T cell repertoires in COVID-19. Libraries were prepared by immunoSEQ multiplex PCR; TCRdb keeps only in-frame clonotypes and omits some of them. In the table there are some 270,000 clones, approximately 89% of which are singletons. The specimen sequenced was PBMCs or T cells enriched from blood (not recorded which). All receptors come from a woman in her forties who had been exposed to COVID-19. CDR3s include the opening cysteine and the closing phenylalanine or tryptophan. The order of the fields is clone size, V gene, D gene, J gene, CDR3 DNA, CDR3 protein. D genes are given only for firm matches. Clone size is not always given. Where it is, it says once, few, many or a class for expanded clones.

clone size: .; V gene: TRBV7-9; D gene: TRBD1; J gene: TRBJ2-3; CDR3 DNA: TGTGCCAGCAGCTTTCGACAGGGTAGCACAGATACGCAGTATTTT; CDR3 protein: CASSFRQGSTDTQYF
clone size: .; V gene: TRBV29-1; D gene: TRBD2; J gene: TRBJ2-3; CDR3 DNA: TGCAGCGCTCTAGGGACTAGCGGGACCCTCGCGCAGTATTTT; CDR3 protein: CSALGTSGTLAQYF
clone size: .; V gene: TRBV3-1/TRBV3-2; D gene: .; J gene: TRBJ2-4; CDR3 DNA: TGTGCCAGCAGCCAAGATCCTGGTCTTACCAGGGTGGTGGGCAAAAACATTCAGTACTTC; CDR3 protein: CASSQDPGLTRVVGKNIQYF
clone size: once; V gene: TRBV9; D gene: .; J gene: TRBJ2-5; CDR3 DNA: TGTGCCAGCACCGTTAGTGGGGGCGGGGGAGAGACCCAGTACTTC; CDR3 protein: CASTVSGGGGETQYF
clone size: .; V gene: TRBV12-5; D gene: TRBD1; J gene: TRBJ1-4; CDR3 DNA: TGTGCTAGTGGTTTGGGACAGGGGGCAGGTAATGAAAAACTGTTTTTT; CDR3 protein: CASGLGQGAGNEKLFF
clone size: .; V gene: TRBV9; D gene: .; J gene: TRBJ1-2; CDR3 DNA: TGTGCCAGCAGCGTCACAGGGACCGGCTACACCTTC; CDR3 protein: CASSVTGTGYTF
clone size: .; V gene: TRBV7-8; D gene: TRBD2; J gene: TRBJ2-1; CDR3 DNA: TGTGCCAGCAGCTTAATGCGGGAGGGCCTACGGGTTGAGCAGTTCTTC; CDR3 protein: CASSLMREGLRVEQFF
clone size: .; V gene: TRBV5-6; D gene: TRBD1; J gene: TRBJ1-6; CDR3 DNA: TGTGCCAGCAGCTTTTACGAGACAGGGAATAATTCACCCCTCCACTTT; CDR3 protein: CASSFYETGNNSPLHF
clone size: .; V gene: TRBV5-1; D gene: .; J gene: TRBJ1-4; CDR3 DNA: TGCGCCAGCAGCTCGGTACGGGGGGCCGGTGAAAAACTGTTTTTT; CDR3 protein: CASSSVRGAGEKLFF
clone size: .; V gene: TRBV24-1; D gene: .; J gene: TRBJ2-1; CDR3 DNA: TGTGCCACCAGTGAAAGAACAGGGTTTCGGTTCTTC; CDR3 protein: CATSERTGFRFF
clone size: .; V gene: TRBV3-1/TRBV3-2; D gene: .; J gene: TRBJ2-3; CDR3 DNA: TGTGCCAGCAGCCGACAGATCACGGCAGATACGCAGTATTTT; CDR3 protein: CASSRQITADTQYF
clone size: .; V gene: TRBV5-4; D gene: .; J gene: TRBJ1-2; CDR3 DNA: TGTGCCAGCAGCACGGACAGTAACTATGGCTACACCTTC; CDR3 protein: CASSTDSNYGYTF
clone size: .; V gene: TRBV11-2; D gene: TRBD2; J gene: TRBJ2-3; CDR3 DNA: TGTGCCAGCAGCCCAGGGGTTGGTCTAGCGGGCACATACACAGATACGCAGTATTTT; CDR3 protein: CASSPGVGLAGTYTDTQYF
clone size: .; V gene: TRBV3-1/TRBV3-2; D gene: .; J gene: TRBJ1-2; CDR3 DNA: TGTGCCAGCAGCTCCCGGGGGGGGCTCGGGTCTAACTATGGCTACACCTTC; CDR3 protein: CASSSRGGLGSNYGYTF
clone size: .; V gene: TRBV15; D gene: TRBD2; J gene: TRBJ2-7; CDR3 DNA: TGTGCCACCAGCAGGCGAGGGACTAGCGGGGGGGGCGAGCAGTACTTC; CDR3 protein: CATSRRGTSGGGEQYF
clone size: .; V gene: TRBV19; D gene: TRBD1; J gene: TRBJ2-5; CDR3 DNA: TGTGCCAGTAGTATCGGGACAGGAACCTCCTTTTGGGAGACCCAGTACTTC; CDR3 protein: CASSIGTGTSFWETQYF
clone size: .; V gene: TRBV6-9; D gene: .; J gene: TRBJ1-5; CDR3 DNA: TGTGCCAGCAGTTCCCAGAGGGTGGAGGGCGGTCAGCCCCAGCATTTT; CDR3 protein: CASSSQRVEGGQPQHF